This TCR beta chain was observed in a study of blood T cell repertoires in COVID-19. At the level of the study: The United States, Italy and Spain supplied acute and convalescent COVID-19 samples. Sources were T cells, B-cell-depleted T cells, or PBMCs; the material itself was cDNA or gDNA.

The CDR3 has 13 residues. The germline V and J ends were trimmed by 6 bases and 2 bases, with 10 bases remaining between them. Germline lookup yields CDR1 LNHDA and CDR2 SQIVND (reference sequence). As processed by the authors: Researchers report that nucleated cell counts were estimated from reference gene primer amplification. The protocol was immunoSEQ multiplex PCR, while the TCRdb copy is restricted to in-frame clones and leaves out a portion. From that table come the V and J calls and clone size; the DNA was used to work out D and trimming. The sample records about 4,900 clones, roughly nine tenths being singletons.

The chain couples TRBV19 to TRBJ1-2; D ambiguous. The clonotype originates from a human donor in a cohort sampled during active COVID-19. Sequenced sample: peripheral blood. CDR3 sequence: CASRPGENYGYTF. DNA for the CDR3: TGTGCCAGTAGGCCGGGAGAAAACTATGGCTACACCTTC. Looking up the rest from reference TRBV19 and TRBJ1-2 gives the full variable domain: DGGITQSPKYLFRKEGQNVTLSCEQNLNHDAMYWYRQDPGQGLRLIYYSQIVNDFQKGDIAEGYSVSREKKESFPLTVTSAQKNPTAFYLCASRPGENYGYTFGSGTRLTVV.